The T cell receptor beta chain under discussion was sequenced for a study of T cell changes during pregnancy in multiple sclerosis. The assay was immunoSEQ multiplex PCR, and TCRdb's table has in-frame clones only and misses some. The sample yields 95,000 to 100,000 clones, approximately 92% seen once. The germline V gene encodes CDR1 SGDLS and CDR2 YYNGEE. The CDR3 totals 17 residues. Trimming at V came to 3 bases and at J to 4 bases, leaving 11 bases not matched to a gene. A single count supports this clone. The receptor comes from a female donor with multiple sclerosis, enrolled in a pregnancy study. The rearrangement links TRBV9 to TRBJ2-7; 12 positions match TRBD2. The sample consisted of peripheral blood, taken in the second trimester of pregnancy. The CDR3 protein is CASSGMTASGRGYEQYF. CDR3 coding DNA: TGTGCCAGCAGCGGAATGACAGCTAGCGGGAGGGGGTACGAGCAGTACTTC.